What follows are 24 T cell receptor beta chains derived from one specimen sequenced in a study of blood T cell repertoires in COVID-19. The assay was immunoSEQ multiplex PCR, and TCRdb's table has in-frame clones only and misses some. The data contain under 350,000 clones, about four fifths of them singletons. Source material: peripheral blood. These receptor sequences come from a woman aged 45-60 years who had recovered from COVID-19.

Note on this clone: The sample carries other DNA sequences with the same CDR3. The rearrangement joins TRBV5-6 to TRBJ1-2; 7 positions agree with TRBD1. V lost 1 base to trimming and J lost 6 bases; unmatched junction nucleotides: 3. CDR3 length: 13 amino acids. Per the germline V gene, CDR1 is SGHDT and CDR2 is YYEEEE. In DNA, the CDR3 is TGTGCCAGCAGCTTGCGGCAGGGGGATGGCTACACCTTC. It yields the protein CASSLRQGDGYTF.

The chain couples TRBV4-3 to TRBJ2-3; 8 bases are shared with TRBD1. This CDR3 has 18 amino acids. Losses at the gene ends were 2 bases for V and 2 bases for J; bases not matched to a gene: 12. Germline-derived CDR1 and CDR2 are LGHNA and YSLEER. DNA of the CDR3: TGCGCCAGCAGCCAACGTACCGTGGCGGGACAGGCCACAGATACGCAGTATTTT. As protein: CASSQRTVAGQATDTQYF.

V gene TRBV12-3 or TRBV12-4 combines with J gene TRBJ1-1; D is unresolved. CDR3 length: 11 residues. V lost 5 bases and J 3 bases, leaving 4 bases between the germline ends. The CDR3 region has the DNA TGTGCCAGCAGTCGTTACACTGAAGCTTTCTTT. Translation: CASSRYTEAFF.

The DNA for the CDR3 is TGTGCCAGCTCAAGACAGGGAGGCAATCAGCCCCAGCATTTT. Its protein is CASSRQGGNQPQHF. The V and J genes are TRBV18 and TRBJ1-5; 7 bases match TRBD1. V was pared by 5 bases and J by 2 bases, with 3 bases of the junction left unmatched. CDR1 and CDR2 (germline): KGHSH, LQKENI. The CDR3 loop spans 14 amino acids. The full variable domain, in which reference TRBV18 and TRBJ1-5 provide the parts outside the CDR3, is NAGVMQNPRHLVRRRGQEARLRCSPMKGHSHVYWYRQLPEEGLKFMVYLQKENIIDESGMPKERFSAEFPKEGPSILRIQQVVRGDSAAYFCASSRQGGNQPQHFGDGTRLSIL.

V is TRBV4-2 and J is TRBJ2-7, with D possibly being TRBD1 (6 bases). This CDR3 contains 14 residues. Trimming removed 1 base at V and 5 bases at J, with 12 bases between. Germline CDR1 and CDR2: LGHNA and YNFKEQ. The CDR3 DNA is TGTGCCAGCAGCCAAGGAACAGGGACCGACGAGCAGTACTTC. The encoded protein is CASSQGTGTDEQYF.

CDR3 protein: CASTTSGLRSGETQYF. The CDR3 DNA follows: TGTGCCAGCACGACTAGCGGGCTTCGATCGGGCGAGACCCAGTACTTC. V usage is TRBV2 and J usage is TRBJ2-5; TRBD2 matches at 10 bases. The CDR3 runs to 16 residues. Germline V gene data show CDR1 as SNHLY and CDR2 as FYNNEI. J lost 5 bases, V lost 7 bases, and 13 bases had no gene match.

The CDR3 loop is CASSPSGRNTEAFF. CDR3 sequence (DNA): TGTGCCAGCAGTCCTTCGGGGAGGAACACTGAAGCTTTCTTT. This chain joins TRBV3-1 (or the pseudogene TRBV3-2) and TRBJ1-1, with D hard to call. The CDR3 has 14 residues. The V gene lost 6 bases and the J gene lost 1 base, with 12 bases spanning the gap. CDR1 LGHDT and CDR2 YNNKEL come from the germline V gene (reference sequence).

The rearrangement uses TRBV6-5 and TRBJ2-3, with a weak D call TRBD2 (5 bases). Germline CDR1 MNHEY, CDR2 SVGAGI. V was pared by 6 bases and J by 4 bases, with 17 bases between. CDR3 length: 15 amino acids. CDR3 DNA sequence: TGTGCCAGCAGCTCAGGCCTAGGAGGCGCAGATACGCAGTATTTT. Its protein product is CASSSGLGGADTQYF.

The chain is built from TRBV4-3 and TRBJ2-1, with 7 positions matching TRBD2. Germline V gene data show CDR1 as LGHNA and CDR2 as YSLEER. The CDR3 spans 13 residues. Germline trimming cut 8 bases from V and 4 bases from J; bases unmatched to any gene: 5. CDR3 nucleotide sequence: TGCGCCAGCGGGGGGGGGACTTACAATGAGCAGTTCTTC. Translated: CASGGGTYNEQFF.

The table lists this clone with a count of one. The rearrangement joins TRBV9 to TRBJ2-2; 11 nucleotides agree with TRBD2. Germline-derived CDR1 and CDR2 are SGDLS and YYNGEE. The CDR3 totals 16 residues. Unmatched junction bases numbered 3, after V lost 4 bases and J lost 1 base. The CDR3 loop is CASSLGLAENTGELFF. DNA of the CDR3: TGTGCCAGCAGCCTGGGACTAGCGGAGAACACCGGGGAGCTGTTTTTT. Drawing the rest from reference TRBV9 and TRBJ2-2, the complete variable domain is DSGVTQTPKHLITATGQRVTLRCSPRSGDLSVYWYQQSLDQGLQFLIQYYNGEERAKGNILERFSAQQFPDLHSELNLSSLELGDSALYFCASSLGLAENTGELFFGEGSRLTVL.

The chain is built from TRBV20-1 and TRBJ2-1, with 9 positions matching TRBD2. V was clipped by 3 bases and J by 6 bases; unmatched bases: 6. Germline V gene lookup returns CDR1 DFQATT and CDR2 SNEGSKA (reference sequence). The CDR3 totals 14 residues. CDR3 residues: CSASLAGPINEQFF. CDR3 DNA: TGCAGTGCTAGTCTAGCGGGACCCATCAATGAGCAGTTCTTC.

As to this clone: The same CDR3 can be traced to other DNA sequences in this sample. The rearrangement joins TRBV7-2 to TRBJ2-1; 11 bases are a match to TRBD2. This CDR3 is 15 amino acids long. Germline V lookup: CDR1 SGHTA, CDR2 FQGNSA. The ends lost 3 bases at V and 7 bases at J; junction bases unmatched: 5. CDR3 coding DNA: TGTGCCAGCAGCTTTTTAGCGGGAGGGCCGAATGAGCAGTTCTTC. Amino acid sequence: CASSFLAGGPNEQFF.

V and J are TRBV28 and TRBJ2-5, with 11 positions matching TRBD2. The V gene end was trimmed by 6 bases and the J gene end by 1 base; junction bases not matched to a gene: 19. The CDR3 sequence is 20 residues long. In germline, CDR1 is MDHEN, CDR2 SYDVKM. The CDR3 loop is CASRQRQGLSGLAVQETQYF. The CDR3 nucleotides read TGTGCCAGCAGACAACGCCAGGGATTATCGGGACTAGCGGTCCAAGAGACCCAGTACTTC.

This clone was counted a single time. CDR3 residues: CASSQGQGGQPQHF. CDR3 DNA: TGTGCCAGCAGCCAAGGACAGGGGGGTCAGCCCCAGCATTTT. The V and J genes are TRBV4-2 and TRBJ1-5; TRBD1 matches at 9 bases. The V and J ends lost 1 base and 6 bases, in that order; junction bases with no gene match: 1. Germline V gene sequence: CDR1 LGHNA, CDR2 YNFKEQ. The CDR3 sequence is 14 residues long.

Only one count was recorded for this clone. The chain employs TRBV7-9 and TRBJ1-5; D not certain. This CDR3 is 15 amino acids long. The ends were cut back, 0 bases at V and 6 bases at J, with 12 bases in the middle. CDR1 is SEHNR, CDR2 FQNEAQ, per germline (reference sequence). CDR3 sequence reads: CASSLAGGETQPQHF. CDR3 nucleotide sequence: TGTGCCAGCAGCTTAGCGGGCGGGGAGACTCAGCCCCAGCATTTT. Full variable domain (missing parts from reference TRBV7-9 and TRBJ1-5): DTGVSQNPRHKITKRGQNVTFRCDPISEHNRLYWYRQTLGQGPEFLTYFQNEAQLEKSRLLSDRFSAERPKGSFSTLEIQRTEQGDSAMYLCASSLAGGETQPQHFGDGTRLSIL.

The V gene is TRBV5-1, the J gene TRBJ2-3, with D tentatively TRBD2 (6 bases). The CDR3 is 14 amino acids. Between the trimmed V and J ends, which lost 4 bases and 2 bases, there was a span of 11 bases. Germline V lookup: CDR1 SGHRS, CDR2 YFSETQ. The CDR3 DNA is TGCGCCAGCAGCAGCATAGCGGCCACAGATACGCAGTATTTT. As protein: CASSSIAATDTQYF.

This clone was seen a few times. The genes are TRBV4-1 and TRBJ2-7; perhaps TRBD2 as D (6 bases). CDR1 is MGHRA and CDR2 is YSYEKL in the germline V gene. V lost 2 bases and J lost 0, with 11 bases in between. The CDR3 has 15 amino acids. The CDR3 nucleotides are TGCGCCAGCAGCCAAATTGGGGGGAGCTCCTACGAGCAGTACTTC. Translation: CASSQIGGSSYEQYF.

J is TRBJ2-7 and V is TRBV28; 7 positions match TRBD2. Germline CDR1 MDHEN, CDR2 SYDVKM. V lost 4 bases, J lost 5 bases, and 11 bases stayed unmatched. The CDR3 sequence is 15 residues long. CDR3 DNA sequence: TGTGCCAGCAGTTCCCCAACAGCGGGATTCAACGAGCAGTACTTC. It is translated as CASSSPTAGFNEQYF. The complete variable domain, with remaining parts taken from reference TRBV28 and TRBJ2-7, reads DVKVTQSSRYLVKRTGEKVFLECVQDMDHENMFWYRQDPGLGLRLIYFSYDVKMKEKGDIPEGYSVSREKKERFSLILESASTNQTSMYLCASSSPTAGFNEQYFGPGTRLTVT.

The gene calls are TRBV7-9 and TRBJ2-2; possible D gene TRBD1, 6 bases. Germline V lookup: CDR1 SEHNR, CDR2 FQNEAQ (reference sequence). The CDR3 length is 16 residues. The germline V and J ends were trimmed by 2 bases and 4 bases, with 14 bases remaining between them. The CDR3 loop reads CASSLSGAGATGELFF. The CDR3 DNA sequence: TGTGCCAGCAGCTTATCGGGTGCAGGGGCCACCGGGGAGCTGTTTTTT.

This clone was picked up a small number of times. The V call is TRBV6-1, the J call TRBJ1-2; 7 nucleotides align to TRBD1. The V and J ends lost 3 bases and 4 bases, in that order; junction bases with no gene match: 2. Germline-derived CDR1 and CDR2 are MNHNS and SASEGT. This CDR3 spans 13 amino acids. The CDR3 is CASSEDRTYGYTF. The CDR3 DNA is TGTGCCAGCAGTGAGGACAGGACCTATGGCTACACCTTC.

V usage is TRBV5-1 and J usage is TRBJ1-1, with a possible D match to TRBD1 (6 bases). Germline V gene lookup returns CDR1 SGHRS and CDR2 YFSETQ. V lost 3 bases, J lost 2 bases, and 14 bases lay in between. CDR3 length: 15 amino acids. Here the CDR3 DNA reads TGCGCCAGCAGCTCTACACAGGGTGGAAACACTGAAGCTTTCTTT. It codes for CASSSTQGGNTEAFF.

The chain recombines TRBV6-5 with TRBJ1-5; no reliable D call. The V and J ends lost 6 bases and 7 bases respectively, with 19 bases between them. Germline lookup yields CDR1 MNHEY and CDR2 SVGAGI. The CDR3 is made up of 15 amino acids. The CDR3 DNA is TGTGCCAGCAGCAAGGCCGGGGTTCTCGAGCAGCCCCAGCATTTT. Translation gives CASSKAGVLEQPQHF.

The chain combines TRBV19 with TRBJ1-5; 10 positions match TRBD1. Germline-derived CDR1 and CDR2 are LNHDA and SQIVND (reference sequence). The CDR3 has 16 amino acids. J was trimmed by 6 bases and V by 2 bases; bases with no gene match: 7. CDR3 sequence (DNA): TGTGCCAGTAGTATACCGGGACAGGGGTTAATTCAGCCCCAGCATTTT. It is translated as CASSIPGQGLIQPQHF. The whole variable domain, remainder taken from reference TRBV19 and TRBJ1-5, is DGGITQSPKYLFRKEGQNVTLSCEQNLNHDAMYWYRQDPGQGLRLIYYSQIVNDFQKGDIAEGYSVSREKKESFPLTVTSAQKNPTAFYLCASSIPGQGLIQPQHFGDGTRLSIL.

The CDR3 DNA sequence: TGTGCCAGCAGTTCCCACTTAAGCGCAGATACGCAGTATTTT. Translating gives CASSSHLSADTQYF. The V and J genes are TRBV27 and TRBJ2-3, with D unclear. V was shortened by 4 bases and J by 4 bases, with 12 bases between the two germline ends. CDR1 is MNHEY, CDR2 SMNVEV, per germline (reference sequence). The CDR3 is 14 amino acids.